This is a list of T cell receptor beta chains from one sample in a study of T cell repertoires in cytomegalovirus infection. TCRdb called the reads again in MiXCR, with one record for every CDR3 protein. The data hold over 250,000 distinct CDR3 sequences, with roughly 23% observed a single time. Sample: PBMCs. The receptor source for this set is a human donor in good health (CMV status not recorded). Some clones in this sample may be carry-over from other donors' samples. The CDR3 runs from the conserved cysteine through the conserved F or W. D genes are given only for firm matches. Clone size is stated in some rows and not others, as once, few, many or a class when expanded.

j_call cdr3_length clone_size v_call d_call cdr3_nt cdr3_aa
TRBJ1-5 15 . TRBV28 . TGTGCCAGCAGCTCGCCACAGGATTACAATCAGCCCCAGCATTTT CASSSPQDYNQPQHF
TRBJ1-2 15 many TRBV7-2 . TGTGCCAGCAGCTTAGTCGGGGGGCAGAGCTATGGCTACACCTTC CASSLVGGQSYGYTF
TRBJ1-6 13 . TRBV3-1 . TGTGCCAGTGGGGAGAGTTATAATTCACCCCTCCACTTT CASGESYNSPLHF
TRBJ2-5 12 . TRBV20-1 TRBD2 TGCAGTGCCGGGGGGACCCAAGAGACCCAGTACTTC CSAGGTQETQYF
TRBJ1-6 16 few TRBV4-2 TRBD1 TGTGCCAGCAGCCCCCAAAGCAGGGGGCAGAATTCACCCCTCCACTTT CASSPQSRGQNSPLHF
TRBJ2-5 16 . TRBV11-2 TRBD2 TGTGCCAGCAGCCAGAAGGGACTAGCGGGAGTGGAGACCCAGTACTTC CASSQKGLAGVETQYF
TRBJ2-3 17 . TRBV6-2/TRBV6-3 TRBD2 TGTGCCAGCAGCGCCGGGACTAGCGGGAGAGGGACAGATACGCAGTATTTT CASSAGTSGRGTDTQYF
TRBJ1-1 13 . TRBV20-1 TRBD1 TGCAGTGCTATAAACAGGGGCTACACTGAAGCTTTCTTT CSAINRGYTEAFF
TRBJ2-7 16 . TRBV5-1 TRBD2 TGCGCCAGCAGCTTTCTCGGGACTACCGAACACTACGAGCAGTACTTC CASSFLGTTEHYEQYF
TRBJ1-1 18 few TRBV7-9 . TGTGCCAGCAGCTTAGATAGGAGCCAGATCCCAAGGGGCGGTGAAGCTTTCTTT CASSLDRSQIPRGGEAFF
TRBJ1-6 13 . TRBV7-2 . TGTGCCAGCAGCGCGCCCTTGGGTTCACCCCTCCACTTT CASSAPLGSPLHF
TRBJ2-7 14 many TRBV7-8 . TGTGCCACACAAACAAGTGGAAGCTCCTACGAGCAGTACTTC CATQTSGSSYEQYF
TRBJ1-6 14 . TRBV7-9 . TGTGCCAGCAGCTTGGGAGGGGCTAATTCACCCCTCCACTTT CASSLGGANSPLHF
TRBJ2-7 14 few TRBV19 TRBD1 TGTGCCAGTTCAGAACAGGGGAGTCCTTACGAGCAGTACTTC CASSEQGSPYEQYF
TRBJ1-3 15 many TRBV7-9 TRBD1 TGTGCCAGCAGGCGTACAGGGGAAGGAGGAAACACCATATATTTT CASRRTGEGGNTIYF
TRBJ2-3 16 . TRBV12-3/TRBV12-4 TRBD1 TGTGCCAGCAGCTTAGCCGGGACAGGGCTCGCGGATACGCAGTATTTT CASSLAGTGLADTQYF
TRBJ1-1 14 . TRBV10-3 . TGTGCCATCAGTTTCGGGGGAGAGGACACTGAAGCTTTCTTT CAISFGGEDTEAFF
TRBJ2-5 14 . TRBV11-2 . TGTGCCAGCAGCCCAGGGACCCTACAAGAGACCCAGTACTTC CASSPGTLQETQYF
TRBJ2-2 15 . TRBV28 TRBD2 TGTGCCAGCAGTTTTACTAGCGGAGCCACCGGGGAGCTGTTTTTT CASSFTSGATGELFF
TRBJ1-1 14 . TRBV7-3 TRBD1 TGTGCCAGCAGCTTAAGAACGGACAGGGTTGGAGCTTTCTTT CASSLRTDRVGAFF
TRBJ1-1 14 few TRBV19 . TGTGCCAGTAGTTCGGACACCCCGAACACTGAAGCTTTCTTT CASSSDTPNTEAFF
TRBJ2-3 16 . TRBV2 TRBD2 TGTGCCAGCAGTGGCGGGCGGGAGTGGGTCACAGATACGCAGTATTTT CASSGGREWVTDTQYF
TRBJ2-1 13 . TRBV12-5 . TGTGCTAGTGGTTTGGGGGCCGGTCGCCGGCAGTTCTTC CASGLGAGRRQFF
TRBJ2-3 15 . TRBV20-1 TRBD1 TGCAGTGCTAGAGATACAGGGGGCTTGCCAGATACGCAGTATTTT CSARDTGGLPDTQYF
TRBJ1-1 14 few TRBV28 . TGTGCCAGCAGTTATGCAGGGTTATTGGCTGAAGCTTTCTTT CASSYAGLLAEAFF
TRBJ2-3 18 many TRBV7-2 TRBD2 TGTGCCAGCAGCTTGGGCCGACTAGCGGGAGGGAGGACAGATACGCAGTATTTT CASSLGRLAGGRTDTQYF
TRBJ2-7 14 . TRBV20-1 TRBD2 TGCAGTGCTAGAGATGGGGGGGAGGCCTACGAGCAGTACTTC CSARDGGEAYEQYF
TRBJ1-4 13 many TRBV7-2 . TGTGCCAGCACCCCCCCAGGGCTTGAAAAACTGTTTTTT CASTPPGLEKLFF
TRBJ2-1 14 many TRBV28 TRBD1 TGTGCCAGCAGTGGGGACAGCCCCTACAATGAGCAGTTCTTC CASSGDSPYNEQFF
TRBJ1-1 14 few TRBV10-3 TRBD1 TGTGCCATCAGGGGGACAGGGAGGGACACTGAAGCTTTCTTT CAIRGTGRDTEAFF
TRBJ1-2 13 . TRBV15 . TGTGCCACCAGCAGAGATGACAGTTCTGGCTACACCTTC CATSRDDSSGYTF
TRBJ2-1 15 . TRBV5-1 . TGCGCCAGCAGAGTAGATTCCAGTACCTACAATGAGCAGTTCTTC CASRVDSSTYNEQFF